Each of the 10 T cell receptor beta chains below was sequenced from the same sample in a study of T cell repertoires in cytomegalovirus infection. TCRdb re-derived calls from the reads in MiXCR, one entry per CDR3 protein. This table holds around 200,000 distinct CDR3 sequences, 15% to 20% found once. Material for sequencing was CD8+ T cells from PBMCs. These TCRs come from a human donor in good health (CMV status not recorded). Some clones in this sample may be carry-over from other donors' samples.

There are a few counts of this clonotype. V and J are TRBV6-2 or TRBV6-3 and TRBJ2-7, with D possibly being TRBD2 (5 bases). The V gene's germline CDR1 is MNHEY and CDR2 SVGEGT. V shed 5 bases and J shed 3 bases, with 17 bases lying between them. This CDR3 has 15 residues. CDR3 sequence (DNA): TGTGCCAGCAGTCCACTAGGTGGGAACCTCTACGAGCAGTACTTC. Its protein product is CASSPLGGNLYEQYF.

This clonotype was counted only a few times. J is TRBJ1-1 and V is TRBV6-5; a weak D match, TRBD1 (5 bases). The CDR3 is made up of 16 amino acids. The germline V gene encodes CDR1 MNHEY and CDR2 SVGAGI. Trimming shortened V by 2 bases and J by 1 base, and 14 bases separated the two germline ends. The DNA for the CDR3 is TGTGCCAGCAGTTACGAATTGATGCAGGGGAACACTGAAGCTTTCTTT. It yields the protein CASSYELMQGNTEAFF.

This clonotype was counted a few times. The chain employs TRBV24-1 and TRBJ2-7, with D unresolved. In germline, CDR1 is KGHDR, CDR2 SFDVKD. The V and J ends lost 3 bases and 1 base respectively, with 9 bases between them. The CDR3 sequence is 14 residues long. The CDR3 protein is CATSDRGRSYEQYF. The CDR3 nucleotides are TGTGCCACCAGTGATCGCGGCAGGTCCTACGAGCAGTACTTC.

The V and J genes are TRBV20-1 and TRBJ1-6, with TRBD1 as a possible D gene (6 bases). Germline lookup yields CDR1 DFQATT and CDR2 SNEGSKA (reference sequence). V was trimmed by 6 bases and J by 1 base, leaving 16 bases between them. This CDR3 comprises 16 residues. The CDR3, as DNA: TGCAGTGCCTTGGGGGCGGTTAGGTCCTATAATTCACCCCTCCACTTT. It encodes CSALGAVRSYNSPLHF.

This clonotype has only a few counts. CDR3 region: CASSASGNQPQHF. As DNA, the CDR3 is TGTGCCAGCAGCGCCTCGGGAAATCAGCCCCAGCATTTT. The rearrangement links TRBV9 to TRBJ1-5; D is uncertain. CDR3 size: 13 residues. CDR1 is SGDLS and CDR2 is YYNGEE in the germline V gene. V dropped 3 bases and J dropped 4 bases, with 8 bases sitting between them.

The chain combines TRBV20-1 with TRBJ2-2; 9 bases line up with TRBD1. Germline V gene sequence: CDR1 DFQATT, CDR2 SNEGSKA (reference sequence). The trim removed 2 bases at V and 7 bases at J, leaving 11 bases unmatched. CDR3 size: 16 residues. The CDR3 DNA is TGCAGTGCTAGATATTCCGGGACAGGGTTTGGCGGGGAGCTGTTTTTT. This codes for CSARYSGTGFGGELFF.

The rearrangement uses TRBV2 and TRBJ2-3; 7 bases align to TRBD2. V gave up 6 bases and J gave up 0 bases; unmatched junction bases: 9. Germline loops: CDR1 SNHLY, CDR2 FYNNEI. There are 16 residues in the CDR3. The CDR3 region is CASRRSSGASTDTQYF. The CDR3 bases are TGTGCCAGCAGGAGATCCAGCGGGGCCAGCACAGATACGCAGTATTTT. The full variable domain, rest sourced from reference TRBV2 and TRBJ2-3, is EPEVTQTPSHQVTQMGQEVILRCVPISNHLYFYWYRQILGQKVEFLVSFYNNEISEKSEIFDDQFSVERPDGSNFTLKIRSTKLEDSAMYFCASRRSSGASTDTQYFGPGTRLTVL.

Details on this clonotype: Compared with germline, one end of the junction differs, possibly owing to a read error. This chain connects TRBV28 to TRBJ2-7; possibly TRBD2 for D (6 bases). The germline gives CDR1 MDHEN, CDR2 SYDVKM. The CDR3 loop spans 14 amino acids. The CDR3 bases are TGTGCCGGCAGCCGTTGGGGGGAATCGGGCGAGCAGTACTTC. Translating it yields CAGSRWGESGEQYF. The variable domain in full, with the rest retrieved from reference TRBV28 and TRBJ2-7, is DVKVTQSSRYLVKRTGEKVFLECVQDMDHENMFWYRQDPGLGLRLIYFSYDVKMKEKGDIPEGYSVSREKKERFSLILESASTNQTSMYLCAGSRWGESGEQYFGPGTRLTVT.

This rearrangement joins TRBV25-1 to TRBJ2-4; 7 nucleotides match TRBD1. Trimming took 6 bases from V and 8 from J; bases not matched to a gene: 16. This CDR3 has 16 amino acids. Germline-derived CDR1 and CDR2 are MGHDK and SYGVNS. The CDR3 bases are TGTGCCAGCAGCTACGGACAGGAACGTTTAAAGGACATTCAGTACTTC. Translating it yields CASSYGQERLKDIQYF. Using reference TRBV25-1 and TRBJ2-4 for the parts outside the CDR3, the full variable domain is EADIYQTPRYLVIGTGKKITLECSQTMGHDKMYWYQQDPGMELHLIHYSYGVNSTEKGDLSSESTVSRIRTEHFPLTLESARPSHTSQYLCASSYGQERLKDIQYFGAGTRLSVL.

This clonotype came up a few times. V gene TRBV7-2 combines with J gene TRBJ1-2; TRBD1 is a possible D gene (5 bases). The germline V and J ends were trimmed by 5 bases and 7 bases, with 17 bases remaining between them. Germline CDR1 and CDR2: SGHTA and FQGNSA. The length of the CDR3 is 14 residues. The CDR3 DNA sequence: TGTGCCAGCAGCCCCATAGGAGAGGACATTGGCTACACCTTC. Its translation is CASSPIGEDIGYTF. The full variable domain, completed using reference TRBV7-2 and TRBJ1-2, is GAGVSQSPSNKVTEKGKDVELRCDPISGHTALYWYRQSLGQGLEFLIYFQGNSAPDKSGLPSDRFSAERTGGSVSTLTIQRTQQEDSAVYLCASSPIGEDIGYTFGSGTRLTVV.